A selection of T cell receptor beta chains follows, all from one sample in a study of blood T cell repertoires in COVID-19. Sequenced by immunoSEQ multiplex PCR; TCRdb stores in-frame clones only, minus some. This sample carries approximately 220,000 clones, roughly 80% of them seen once, and the ten largest clones take about 1.3%. The sample taken for sequencing was PBMCs or T cells enriched from blood (not recorded which). Source of these receptors: a woman between 40 and 50 years old with acute COVID-19. Each CDR3 is given with its conserved first and last residue. D genes are given only for firm matches. Some rows mark clone size as missing; the rest say once, few, many or name a class of expanded clone.

>16|TRBV18|TRBJ2-1|once|TRBD2
TGTGCCAGCTCACTCGCGCAGCTAGCGGCCTACAATGAGCAGTTCTTC
CASSLAQLAAYNEQFF
>17|TRBV28|TRBJ2-1|once|TRBD1
TGTGCCAGCAGTTCCATTAGCGAGGGGGCGGGTTACAATGAGCAGTTCTTC
CASSSISEGAGYNEQFF
>13|TRBV24-1|TRBJ1-4|NA|NA
TGTGCCACCAGTGAAACCCTAGGGGGAAAACTGTTTTTT
CATSETLGGKLFF
>16|TRBV5-1|TRBJ2-5|NA|TRBD2
TGCGCCAGCAGCTTGGCCCTAGCGGGGGGTAGTGAGACCCAGTACTTC
CASSLALAGGSETQYF
>15|TRBV6-5|TRBJ2-1|NA|TRBD1
TGTGCCAGCAGTTACTCGGCAGGGGGAATGAATGAGCAGTTCTTC
CASSYSAGGMNEQFF
>13|TRBV24-1|TRBJ1-5|NA|NA
TGTGCCACCAGTGAAACAGAGAATCAGCCCCAGCATTTT
CATSETENQPQHF
>15|TRBV10-3|TRBJ2-2|NA|TRBD2
TGTGCCATCAGTGGATCAACGGGAGGGGCCGGGGAGCTGTTTTTT
CAISGSTGGAGELFF
>14|TRBV5-4|TRBJ1-5|NA|NA
TGTGCCAGCAGCTTTGGGGGGGGCGATCAGCCCCAGCATTTT
CASSFGGGDQPQHF
>14|TRBV29-1|TRBJ2-1|NA|NA
TGCAGCGTTGATTTTGCGGGGAGGAGGAATGAGCAGTTCTTC
CSVDFAGRRNEQFF
>14|TRBV27|TRBJ1-5|few|NA
TGTGCCAGCAGTTTGGGGACACCTAATCAGCCCCAGCATTTT
CASSLGTPNQPQHF
>15|TRBV6-5|TRBJ2-1|NA|TRBD2
TGTGCCAGCAGGGTTGGGGCTAGCGGGAACAATGAGCAGTTCTTC
CASRVGASGNNEQFF
>12|TRBV5-1|TRBJ2-7|NA|NA
TGCGCCAGCAGCTTGGCCGGGGACGAGCAGTACTTC
CASSLAGDEQYF
>14|TRBV19|TRBJ1-1|few|NA
TGTGCCAGTAGTATAGATCTCAGAACGACTGAAGCTTTCTTT
CASSIDLRTTEAFF
>15|TRBV9|TRBJ1-2|NA|NA
TGTGCCAGCAGCGTAGAGGGCCTGGGGGGTTATGGCTACACCTTC
CASSVEGLGGYGYTF
>14|TRBV7-9|TRBJ1-1|NA|NA
TGTGCCAGCCGAAAGACAGAGACGAACACTGAAGCTTTCTTT
CASRKTETNTEAFF
>14|TRBV10-2|TRBJ1-1|NA|NA
TGCGCCAGCCGAGACACAGGGAAGAGGACTGAAGCTTTCTTT
CASRDTGKRTEAFF
>13|TRBV10-2|TRBJ1-1|few|NA
TGCGCCAGCAGTGAGGGGGTCGGGGCTGAAGCTTTCTTT
CASSEGVGAEAFF
>14|TRBV19|TRBJ2-7|few|NA
TGTGCCAGTAGTCCCGGACAGATCCGATACGAGCAGTACTTC
CASSPGQIRYEQYF
>14|TRBV2|TRBJ1-1|once|NA
TGTGCCAGCAGTGAACAGAGCAGGGCCACTGAAGCTTTCTTT
CASSEQSRATEAFF
>13|TRBV7-9|TRBJ1-1|NA|NA
TGTGCCAGCAGCTCAGGGGCAAACACTGAAGCTTTCTTT
CASSSGANTEAFF
>15|TRBV5-5|TRBJ1-2|NA|NA
TGTGCCAGCAGCTTGCGGCGGGCGTCGAACTATGGCTACACCTTC
CASSLRRASNYGYTF
>13|TRBV4-1|TRBJ2-3|NA|NA
TGCGCCAGCAGCCAACTGTTCACAGATACGCAGTATTTT
CASSQLFTDTQYF
>14|TRBV29-1|TRBJ2-1|NA|TRBD2
TGCAGCGTTTTGAAACTAGCGGGAGTTGATGAGCAGTTCTTC
CSVLKLAGVDEQFF
>15|TRBV21-1|TRBJ1-4|NA|NA
TGTGCCAGCAGCAAAAGGGGGACCCTCACCCGGGAACTGTTTTTT
CASSKRGTLTRELFF
>18|TRBV14|TRBJ1-3|NA|NA
TGTGCCAGCAGCCAAGAAATATCCGTGGGGCACGTTGGAAACACCATATATTTT
CASSQEISVGHVGNTIYF
>13|TRBV4-3|TRBJ1-1|NA|NA
TGCGCCAGCAGCCAAGATGGGGCGAGGACACTAACCTTT
CASSQDGARTLTF
>15|TRBV19|TRBJ1-5|NA|NA
TGTGCCAGTAGTATACGGGTTTGGGGCAATCAGCCCCAGCATTTT
CASSIRVWGNQPQHF